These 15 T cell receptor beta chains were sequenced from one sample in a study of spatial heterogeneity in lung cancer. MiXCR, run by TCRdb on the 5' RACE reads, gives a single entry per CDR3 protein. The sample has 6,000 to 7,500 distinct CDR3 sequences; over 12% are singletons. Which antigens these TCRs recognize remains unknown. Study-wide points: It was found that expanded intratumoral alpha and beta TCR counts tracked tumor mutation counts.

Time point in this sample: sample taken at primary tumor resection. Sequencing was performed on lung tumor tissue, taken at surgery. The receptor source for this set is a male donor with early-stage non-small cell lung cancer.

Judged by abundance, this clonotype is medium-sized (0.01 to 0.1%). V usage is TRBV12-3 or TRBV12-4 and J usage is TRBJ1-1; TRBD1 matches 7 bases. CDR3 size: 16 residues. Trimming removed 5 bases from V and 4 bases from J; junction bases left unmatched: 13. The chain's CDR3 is CASSPLTGRKFTEAFF. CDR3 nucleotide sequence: TGTGCCAGCAGTCCATTGACAGGGCGTAAATTCACTGAAGCTTTCTTT.

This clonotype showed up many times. The CDR3 loop is CASSRESGITYGYTF. The CDR3 nucleotides are TGTGCCAGCAGCCGGGAATCCGGGATTACCTATGGCTACACCTTC. The chain is built from TRBV6-6 and TRBJ1-2; D gene uncertain. V was clipped by 6 bases and J by 4 bases, with 18 bases between them. The germline V gene encodes CDR1 MNHNY and CDR2 SVGAGI (reference sequence). The CDR3 totals 15 residues.

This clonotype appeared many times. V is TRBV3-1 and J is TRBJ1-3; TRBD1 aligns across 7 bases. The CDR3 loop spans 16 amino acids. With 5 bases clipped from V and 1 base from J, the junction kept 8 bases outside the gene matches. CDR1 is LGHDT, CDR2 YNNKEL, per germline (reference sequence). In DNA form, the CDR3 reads TGTGCCAGCAGCATAGGGACAGCTGAATCTGGAAACACCATATATTTT. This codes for CASSIGTAESGNTIYF.

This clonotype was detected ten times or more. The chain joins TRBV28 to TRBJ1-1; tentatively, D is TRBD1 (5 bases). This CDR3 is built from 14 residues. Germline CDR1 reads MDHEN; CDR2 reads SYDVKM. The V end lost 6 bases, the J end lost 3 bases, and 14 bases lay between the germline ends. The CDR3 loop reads CASSTFTRDTEAFF. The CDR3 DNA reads TGTGCCAGCAGCACCTTCACCAGGGACACTGAAGCTTTCTTT.

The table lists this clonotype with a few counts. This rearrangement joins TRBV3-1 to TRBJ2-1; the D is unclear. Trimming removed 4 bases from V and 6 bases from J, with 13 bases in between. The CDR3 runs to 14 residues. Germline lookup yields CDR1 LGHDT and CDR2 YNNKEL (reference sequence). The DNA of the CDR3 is TGTGCCAGCAGCCGAAGTGGGGAAAGCAATGAGCAGTTCTTC. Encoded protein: CASSRSGESNEQFF.

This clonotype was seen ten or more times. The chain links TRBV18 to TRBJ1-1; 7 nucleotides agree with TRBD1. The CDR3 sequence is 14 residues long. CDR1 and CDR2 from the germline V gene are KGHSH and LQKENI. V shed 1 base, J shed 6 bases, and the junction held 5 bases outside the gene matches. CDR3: CASSPQGASAEAFF. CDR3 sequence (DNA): TGTGCCAGCTCACCACAGGGGGCGAGCGCTGAAGCTTTCTTT.

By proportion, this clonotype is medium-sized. In DNA form, the CDR3 reads TGTGCCAGCAGCTTACGTCCGGGAACCGGGGAGCTGTTTTTT. Amino acids: CASSLRPGTGELFF. V and J are TRBV11-2 and TRBJ2-2, with D possibly matching TRBD2 (5 bases). The CDR3 runs 14 residues. Deletions cut 2 bases from V and 5 bases from J, with 9 bases between. Germline V gene data show CDR1 as SGHAT and CDR2 as FQNNGV.

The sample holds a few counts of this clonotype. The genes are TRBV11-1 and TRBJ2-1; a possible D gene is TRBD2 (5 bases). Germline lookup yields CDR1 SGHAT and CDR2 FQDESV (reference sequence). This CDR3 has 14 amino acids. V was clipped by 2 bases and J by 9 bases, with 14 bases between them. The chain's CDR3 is CASSLFSEGGEQFF. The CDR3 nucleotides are TGTGCCAGCAGCTTATTTAGCGAGGGCGGTGAGCAGTTCTTC.

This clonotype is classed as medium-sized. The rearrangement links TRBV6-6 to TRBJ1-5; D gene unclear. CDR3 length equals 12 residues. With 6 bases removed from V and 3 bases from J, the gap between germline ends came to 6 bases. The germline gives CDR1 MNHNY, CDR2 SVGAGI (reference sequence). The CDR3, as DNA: TGTGCCAGCAGCCCGCCCAATCAGCCCCAGCATTTT. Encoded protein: CASSPPNQPQHF.

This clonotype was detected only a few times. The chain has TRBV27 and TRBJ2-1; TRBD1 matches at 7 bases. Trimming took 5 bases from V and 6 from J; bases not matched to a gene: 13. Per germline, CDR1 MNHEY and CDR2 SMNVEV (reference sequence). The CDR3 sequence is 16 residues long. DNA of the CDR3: TGTGCCAGCAGTACCCGCACAGGGGATAAGGTCAATGAGCAGTTCTTC. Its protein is CASSTRTGDKVNEQFF.

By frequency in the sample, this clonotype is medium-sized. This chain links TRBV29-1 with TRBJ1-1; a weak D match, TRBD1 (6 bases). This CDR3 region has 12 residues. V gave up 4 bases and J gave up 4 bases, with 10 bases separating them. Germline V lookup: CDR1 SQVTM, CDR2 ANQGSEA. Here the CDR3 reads CSVGGALTEAFF. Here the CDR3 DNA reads TGCAGCGTTGGGGGGGCCCTCACTGAAGCTTTCTTT.

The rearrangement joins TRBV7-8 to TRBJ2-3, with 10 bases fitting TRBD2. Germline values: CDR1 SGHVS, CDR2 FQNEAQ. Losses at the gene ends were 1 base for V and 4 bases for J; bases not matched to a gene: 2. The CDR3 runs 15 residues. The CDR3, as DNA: TGTGCCAGCAGCTTAGTGGGACTAGCGCCAGATACGCAGTATTTT. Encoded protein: CASSLVGLAPDTQYF.

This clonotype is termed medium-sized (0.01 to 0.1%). The CDR3 here is CSAARTGYVMNTEAFF. DNA of the CDR3: TGCAGTGCCGCACGCACAGGGTACGTTATGAACACTGAAGCTTTCTTT. The chain carries TRBV20-1 and TRBJ1-1, with D tentatively TRBD1 (6 bases). V lost 6 bases and J 0 bases, leaving 20 bases between the germline ends. CDR3 length equals 16 residues. Germline CDR1 reads DFQATT; CDR2 reads SNEGSKA (reference sequence).

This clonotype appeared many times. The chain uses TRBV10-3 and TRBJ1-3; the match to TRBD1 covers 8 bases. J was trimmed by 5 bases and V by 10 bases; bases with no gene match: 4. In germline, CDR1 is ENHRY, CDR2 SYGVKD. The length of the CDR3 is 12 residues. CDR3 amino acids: CATGTGRNTIYF. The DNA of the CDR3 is TGTGCCACAGGGACAGGTAGAAACACCATATATTTT.

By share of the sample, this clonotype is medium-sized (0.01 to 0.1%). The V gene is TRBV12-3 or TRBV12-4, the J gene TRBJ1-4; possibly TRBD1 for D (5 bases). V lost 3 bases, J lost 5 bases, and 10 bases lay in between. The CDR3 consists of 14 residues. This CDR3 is CASSFRGGNEKLFF. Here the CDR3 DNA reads TGTGCCAGCAGTTTTCGGGGCGGGAATGAAAAACTGTTTTTT.